In this sample, the clone carrying this T cell receptor beta chain turned up once. Its antigen is as yet unknown. This sample was taken from a study of graft-versus-host responses after intestinal transplantation. Study background: Each recipient received anti-thymocyte globulin induction, then tacrolimus and steroids for about 3 years.

Trimming removed 4 bases from V and 10 bases from J; junction bases left unmatched: 10. This CDR3 region has 15 residues. The germline V gene has CDR1 SGHRS and CDR2 YFSETQ. The repertoire was sequenced with immunoSEQ multiplex PCR; TCRdb's copy has only in-frame clones and lacks some. The data hold about 130,000 clones, with just over 90% observed a single time. The receptor was isolated from a human donor who received an intestinal transplant. This sequence joins TRBV5-1 and TRBJ2-1; 11 positions match TRBD2. This material consisted of unstimulated CD4+ T cells sorted from spleen or lymph node cells, taken before intestinal transplant. The CDR3 DNA reads as TGCGCCAGCAGCCTTTGGACTAGCGGGTCCCAGGAGCAGTTCTTC. Its protein product is CASSLWTSGSQEQFF.